A selection of T cell receptor beta chains follows, all from one sample in a study of shared clonotypes between healthy human individuals. Clones were sequenced by immunoSEQ multiplex PCR, and TCRdb holds only the in-frame ones, with some missing. The data contain just under 350,000 clones, around 79% of them singletons. The sequencing sample was made of memory CD4+ T cells sorted from blood. The receptor source for this set is a man aged 25-45 years in good health. CDR3s include the opening cysteine and the closing phenylalanine or tryptophan.

j_call v_call cdr3_aa
TRBJ2-4 TRBV2 CASSEWMTTQSRPGVNIQYF
TRBJ2-2 TRBV9 CASSPLGGRASSGELFF
TRBJ2-1 TRBV6-6 CASSYSWHEQFF
TRBJ1-1 TRBV30 CAWRNSMNTEAFF
TRBJ1-1 TRBV29-1 CSVNQGLGGNTEAFF
TRBJ2-1 TRBV10-1 CASSESGSGVYNEQFF
TRBJ1-2 TRBV5-5 CASSLDRGFYGYTF
TRBJ1-5 TRBV10-3 CAISESLNSNQPQHF
TRBJ1-5 TRBV28 CASNDPTGQPQHF
TRBJ2-7 TRBV5-1 CASSWGTAYEQYF
TRBJ2-3 TRBV7-6 CASASGTTDTQYF
TRBJ2-7 TRBV29-1 CSVGGPYEQYF
TRBJ2-3 TRBV5-1 CASSLRAGAQYF
TRBJ2-7 TRBV5-1 CASSLVAGGNYEQYF
TRBJ1-1 TRBV28 CASSSWTGPNTEAFF
TRBJ1-2 TRBV5-8 CASSPGRDYGYTF
TRBJ2-3 TRBV18 CASSPLLSTDTQYF
TRBJ2-2 TRBV6-6 CASKPTSGHGTGELFF
TRBJ2-7 TRBV28 CASSSSNSYEQYF
TRBJ1-5 TRBV7-6 CASSHSAANQPQHF
TRBJ1-1 TRBV9 CASSTKGLNTEAFF
TRBJ1-4 TRBV9 CASNQQGANEKLFF
TRBJ2-1 TRBV4-3 CASSQDRVNEQFF
TRBJ2-2 TRBV6-5 CASSYSTEGPGELFF
TRBJ1-3 TRBV11-2 CASSSRLAGNTIYF
TRBJ1-5 TRBV5-8 CASSQTGEEQPQHF
TRBJ2-6 TRBV2 CASSEDASGANVLTF
TRBJ2-1 TRBV7-2 CASSLIGREVNNEQFF
TRBJ1-6 TRBV2 CASVRSYNSPLHF
TRBJ2-7 TRBV15 CATSRTGTGGSEQYF
TRBJ2-7 TRBV4-1 CASSQVLVHEQYF